This passage covers 21 T cell receptor beta chains from one sample sequenced in a study of human T cells and chemical hapten exposure. TCRdb re-called the RACE reads with MiXCR, one entry per CDR3 protein. Of 300,000 to 350,000 distinct CDR3 sequences listed, approximately 6.9% were seen once; the top ten hold about 8%. Specified time point: patch test 1, 2 weeks after DPC sensitization. Treatment indicated: therapeutic diphenylcyclopropenone sensitization with weekly scalp DPC. The sequences come from whole blood, collected in connection with sensitization to the hapten diphenylcyclopropenone (DPC). The receptors shown here come from a woman younger than 30 with alopecia areata. Some clones in this sample may be carry-over from other donors' samples.

V and J are TRBV5-1 and TRBJ2-3, with 9 bases identical to TRBD2. V lost 4 bases and J lost 6; bases outside the gene matches: 9. Germline values: CDR1 SGHRS, CDR2 YFSETQ. This CDR3 contains 15 residues. DNA for the CDR3: TGCGCCAGCAGCCCGGGAGGGACTAGCTTCGATACGCAGTATTTT. Protein sequence: CASSPGGTSFDTQYF.

The chain carries TRBV7-2 and TRBJ1-6, with D maybe TRBD1 (5 bases). V was trimmed by 3 bases and J by 9 bases, leaving 9 bases between them. The CDR3 has 13 amino acids. Germline CDR1 SGHTA, CDR2 FQGNSA. The CDR3 DNA reads as TGTGCCAGCAGCTTCGCCGGGACTTCACCCCTCCACTTT. The encoded protein is CASSFAGTSPLHF.

This clonotype was recorded many times. V and J are TRBV4-3 and TRBJ2-6; no firm D call. The CDR3 covers 17 residues. The V and J ends lost 0 bases and 0 bases respectively, with 9 bases between them. Germline V gene sequence: CDR1 LGHNA, CDR2 YSLEER. Here the CDR3 DNA reads TGCGCCAGCAGCCAAGAACGTTCGGGCTCTGGGGCCAACGTCCTGACTTTC. Protein product: CASSQERSGSGANVLTF.

This chain connects TRBV20-1 to TRBJ2-7; 9 bases are a match to TRBD1. CDR3 length equals 13 residues. CDR1 and CDR2 from the germline V gene are DFQATT and SNEGSKA (reference sequence). Trimming took 2 bases from V and 10 from J; bases not matched to a gene: 9. The CDR3 loop is CSARHRDRVHQYF. The DNA of the CDR3 is TGCAGTGCTAGACACCGGGACAGGGTACACCAGTACTTC.

V usage is TRBV7-9 and J usage is TRBJ1-4; D ambiguous. The CDR3 runs to 12 residues. V was trimmed by 5 bases and J by 8 bases, leaving 9 bases between them. The germline CDR1 and CDR2 sequences are SEHNR and FQNEAQ (reference sequence). The CDR3 reads CASSLQAEKLFF. Written as DNA, the CDR3 is TGTGCCAGCAGCCTCCAGGCGGAAAAACTGTTTTTT.

This rearrangement joins TRBV5-5 to TRBJ2-3; D is tentatively TRBD1 or TRBD2 (6 bases each). Per the germline V gene, CDR1 is SGHKS and CDR2 is YYEKEE (reference sequence). Trimming removed 1 base at V and 1 base at J, with 25 bases between. There are 20 residues in the CDR3. The CDR3 region is CASSLPLGRTGGAGTDTQYF. CDR3 nucleotides: TGTGCCAGCAGCTTGCCCCTTGGGCGAACCGGGGGCGCGGGCACAGATACGCAGTATTTT.

This clonotype was recorded at least ten times. The chain couples TRBV3-1 to TRBJ2-4, with a possible D match to TRBD2 (6 bases). V shed 0 bases and J shed 5 bases, with 11 bases lying between them. Germline CDR1 reads LGHDT; CDR2 reads YNNKEL (reference sequence). The CDR3 covers 15 residues. The CDR3 region is CASSQDLGSQNIQYF. The CDR3 region has the DNA TGTGCCAGCAGCCAAGATCTCGGGAGCCAAAACATTCAGTACTTC.

V and J are TRBV7-2 and TRBJ1-2, with D tentatively TRBD1 (6 bases). The CDR3 consists of 17 residues. Germline lookup yields CDR1 SGHTA and CDR2 FQGNSA. Trimming cost V 4 bases and J 0 bases, with 18 bases left between them. In DNA form, the CDR3 reads TGTGCCAGCAGCTGGAGGTCAGGGGATGTAGCTAACTATGGCTACACCTTC. Protein product: CASSWRSGDVANYGYTF.

This chain joins TRBV2 and TRBJ1-6, with no clear D. The CDR3 length is 16 residues. Germline CDR1 reads SNHLY; CDR2 reads FYNNEI. The ends were cut back, 2 bases at V and 7 bases at J, with 15 bases in the middle. CDR3 protein: CASSENLGSRNSPLHF. The DNA for the CDR3 is TGTGCCAGCAGTGAAAATCTTGGCAGTAGGAATTCACCCCTCCACTTT.

This clonotype was found many times. This sequence joins TRBV11-2 and TRBJ2-3; possibly TRBD1 or TRBD2 for D (5 bases each). V lost 2 bases, J lost 0 bases, and 12 bases lay in between. The CDR3 is 16 residues long. Looked up from germline, CDR1 is SGHAT and CDR2 is FQNNGV. CDR3 coding DNA: TGTGCCAGCAGCTTACCGGGGCCACCTAGCACAGATACGCAGTATTTT. Translation gives CASSLPGPPSTDTQYF.

This clonotype was detected ten times or more. This chain connects TRBV5-5 to TRBJ2-3, with D tentatively TRBD2 (6 bases). The V gene's germline CDR1 is SGHKS and CDR2 YYEKEE (reference sequence). Trimming removed 0 bases from V and 1 base from J, with 12 bases in between. The CDR3 is made up of 16 amino acids. CDR3 amino acids: CASSLADGGRTDTQYF. CDR3 nucleotides: TGTGCCAGCAGCTTGGCTGACGGGGGACGCACAGATACGCAGTATTTT.

This sequence joins TRBV4-1 and TRBJ1-5; 8 bases agree with TRBD1. Looked up from germline, CDR1 is MGHRA and CDR2 is YSYEKL. V lost 6 bases and J lost 2; bases outside the gene matches: 9. This CDR3 is 16 amino acids long. In DNA, the CDR3 is TGCGCCAGCAGAGGGGAAGGACAGGGAGGCAATCAGCCCCAGCATTTT. Translating it yields CASRGEGQGGNQPQHF.

This chain uses TRBV29-1 with TRBJ1-2; 7 bases are a match to TRBD1. This CDR3 comprises 13 residues. Germline CDR1 is SQVTM and CDR2 is ANQGSEA. V lost 4 bases, J lost 0 bases, and 2 bases stayed unmatched. The CDR3 bases are TGCAGCGTTGTGGGGACAGCTAACTATGGCTACACCTTC. Residues: CSVVGTANYGYTF.

This rearrangement joins TRBV28 to TRBJ2-7; D tentatively reads TRBD1 or TRBD2 (6 bases each). The length of the CDR3 is 13 residues. The germline V gene encodes CDR1 MDHEN and CDR2 SYDVKM. Trimming pared 6 bases from V and 3 bases from J, leaving 12 bases between. CDR3 region: CASREGVLYEQYF. CDR3 in DNA: TGTGCCAGCAGGGAGGGGGTTCTCTACGAGCAGTACTTC.

This clonotype was seen only a few times. CDR3 loop: CASTAGAKNIQYF. The CDR3 DNA reads TGTGCCAGCACTGCCGGGGCCAAAAACATTCAGTACTTC. The chain has TRBV2 and TRBJ2-4; the D is unclear. Deletions cut 7 bases from V and 1 base from J, with 8 bases between. The CDR3 consists of 13 residues. The germline gives CDR1 SNHLY, CDR2 FYNNEI. The whole variable domain, remainder taken from reference TRBV2 and TRBJ2-4, is EPEVTQTPSHQVTQMGQEVILRCVPISNHLYFYWYRQILGQKVEFLVSFYNNEISEKSEIFDDQFSVERPDGSNFTLKIRSTKLEDSAMYFCASTAGAKNIQYFGAGTRLSVL.

This clonotype was detected a few times. The chain recombines TRBV4-3 with TRBJ2-3; 9 bases are shared with TRBD2. The CDR3 is 16 amino acids. Germline trimming cut 4 bases from V and 0 bases from J; bases unmatched to any gene: 5. The germline gives CDR1 LGHNA, CDR2 YSLEER. CDR3 region: CASSRSSGTSTDTQYF. The CDR3 DNA reads as TGCGCCAGCAGCCGTTCTAGCGGGACTAGCACAGATACGCAGTATTTT.

Many counts were recorded for this clonotype. This chain connects TRBV7-8 to TRBJ2-1, with 14 bases aligning to TRBD2. Germline-derived CDR1 and CDR2 are SGHVS and FQNEAQ. With V trimmed by 5 bases and J by 4 bases, 4 bases remained unmatched. The CDR3 sequence is 16 residues long. This CDR3 reads CASSARLAGGYNEQFF. The CDR3, as DNA: TGTGCCAGCAGCGCCCGACTAGCGGGGGGGTACAATGAGCAGTTCTTC.

In its sample, this clonotype was seen a few times. This chain links TRBV11-2 with TRBJ2-2, with 10 bases fitting TRBD1. J was trimmed by 6 bases and V by 4 bases; bases with no gene match: 5. Germline CDR1 is SGHAT and CDR2 is FQNNGV. The CDR3 has 15 amino acids. The CDR3 spells CASSYDRGPSGELFF. In DNA, the CDR3 is TGTGCCAGCAGCTACGACAGGGGGCCTTCCGGGGAGCTGTTTTTT.

This clonotype occurred many times. The rearrangement joins TRBV9 to TRBJ2-1; weak D call: TRBD1 (6 bases). The CDR3 has 12 residues. V lost 4 bases and J lost 6, with 8 bases in between. Per the germline V gene, CDR1 is SGDLS and CDR2 is YYNGEE. The DNA for the CDR3 is TGTGCCAGCAGCAAAGGGGGCAATGAGCAGTTCTTC. It yields the protein CASSKGGNEQFF.

This chain joins TRBV5-5 and TRBJ1-1; D possibly corresponds to TRBD1 (5 bases). The ends were cut back, 3 bases at V and 4 bases at J, with 10 bases in the middle. The CDR3 loop spans 13 amino acids. Germline lookup yields CDR1 SGHKS and CDR2 YYEKEE (reference sequence). In DNA, the CDR3 is TGTGCCAGCAGCTCATGGGGGGTCACTGAAGCTTTCTTT. Protein sequence: CASSSWGVTEAFF. Full variable domain (rest looked up from reference TRBV5-5 and TRBJ1-1): DAGVTQSPTHLIKTRGQQVTLRCSPISGHKSVSWYQQVLGQGPQFIFQYYEKEERGRGNFPDRFSARQFPNYSSELNVNALLLGDSALYLCASSSWGVTEAFFGQGTRLTVV.

This clonotype was detected only a few times. V gene TRBV4-2 combines with J gene TRBJ1-4; a weak D match, TRBD1 (5 bases). Trimming shortened V by 6 bases and J by 8 bases, and 22 bases separated the two germline ends. Germline-derived CDR1 and CDR2 are LGHNA and YNFKEQ. The CDR3 runs 16 residues. CDR3 nucleotide sequence: TGTGCCAGCAGGCGGACACCTGGATATAACGAGGAAAAACTGTTTTTT. Translation gives CASRRTPGYNEEKLFF.